This entry lists 27 T cell receptor beta chains sequenced from one sample in a study of T cell changes during pregnancy in multiple sclerosis. The table came from immunoSEQ multiplex PCR; TCRdb's copy has only in-frame clones and leaves some out. The data show 60,000 to 75,000 clones, approximately 90% seen once. Sequenced material: peripheral blood, taken in the second trimester of pregnancy. The receptor source for this set is a female donor in good health, enrolled as a control in a pregnancy study.

The rearrangement links TRBV6-6 to TRBJ2-3, with D perhaps matching TRBD2 (6 bases). V was cut by 2 bases and J by 2 bases, with 14 bases left in between. Germline lookup yields CDR1 MNHNY and CDR2 SVGAGI (reference sequence). The CDR3 spans 16 residues. The CDR3 bases are TGTGCCAGCAGTTACCCAGAGTTAGCGGCCACAGATACGCAGTATTTT. Translated: CASSYPELAATDTQYF.

The chain joins TRBV4-1 to TRBJ2-7; TRBD1 aligns across 9 bases. CDR3 length: 15 amino acids. CDR1 and CDR2 (germline): MGHRA, YSYEKL. Losses at the gene ends were 5 bases for V and 5 bases for J; bases not matched to a gene: 10. The CDR3 loop is CASSEPGQGVHEQYF. CDR3 DNA: TGCGCCAGCAGCGAACCGGGACAGGGCGTCCACGAGCAGTACTTC.

The chain carries TRBV7-2 and TRBJ2-7, with 8 bases that match TRBD2. The germline gives CDR1 SGHTA, CDR2 FQGNSA. Trimming cost V 1 base and J 5 bases; bases outside gene matches: 10. The CDR3 extends over 16 amino acids. CDR3 region: CASSLDRRGAPHEQYF. As DNA, the CDR3 is TGTGCCAGCAGCTTAGATAGGCGGGGGGCCCCCCACGAGCAGTACTTC.

The gene calls are TRBV6-6 and TRBJ2-1; 9 bases map to TRBD1. The CDR3 contains 14 residues. Germline CDR1 and CDR2: MNHNY and SVGAGI (reference sequence). Germline trimming cut 5 bases from V and 9 bases from J; bases unmatched to any gene: 8. The CDR3 sequence: CASSPGQGMGEQFF. The CDR3 DNA reads as TGTGCCAGCAGTCCCGGACAGGGGATGGGTGAGCAGTTCTTC.

The chain couples TRBV19 to TRBJ2-7, with 7 bases aligning to TRBD1. V shed 6 bases and J 6 bases; nucleotides not matched to a gene: 8. The CDR3 runs 13 residues. Germline V CDR1 and CDR2: LNHDA, SQIVND (reference sequence). Here the CDR3 DNA reads TGTGCCAGTAGAAAAGACAGGGACACCGAGCAGTACTTC. Protein sequence: CASRKDRDTEQYF.

V is TRBV7-2 and J is TRBJ2-3; D is uncertain. This CDR3 spans 16 amino acids. The germline CDR1 and CDR2 sequences are SGHTA and FQGNSA. V was trimmed by 5 bases and J by 0 bases, leaving 15 bases between them. This CDR3 is CASSPWVGESTDTQYF. The CDR3 nucleotides read TGTGCCAGCAGCCCCTGGGTGGGCGAGAGCACAGATACGCAGTATTTT. Full variable domain (outside the CDR3, taken from reference TRBV7-2 and TRBJ2-3): GAGVSQSPSNKVTEKGKDVELRCDPISGHTALYWYRQSLGQGLEFLIYFQGNSAPDKSGLPSDRFSAERTGGSVSTLTIQRTQQEDSAVYLCASSPWVGESTDTQYFGPGTRLTVL.

The V call is TRBV7-9, the J call TRBJ2-7; TRBD2 might be the D (6 bases). CDR1 is SEHNR and CDR2 is FQNEAQ in the germline V gene (reference sequence). There are 16 residues in the CDR3. The V end lost 5 bases, the J end lost 4 bases, and 21 bases lay between the germline ends. CDR3 protein: CASSLSSSGPGYEQYF. The CDR3 region has the DNA TGTGCCAGCAGCCTATCCTCCAGCGGGCCTGGTTACGAGCAGTACTTC. Full variable domain (remainder filled in from reference TRBV7-9 and TRBJ2-7): DTGVSQNPRHKITKRGQNVTFRCDPISEHNRLYWYRQTLGQGPEFLTYFQNEAQLEKSRLLSDRFSAERPKGSFSTLEIQRTEQGDSAMYLCASSLSSSGPGYEQYFGPGTRLTVT.

The rearrangement joins TRBV28 to TRBJ2-5, with D unresolved. Germline V gene data show CDR1 as MDHEN and CDR2 as SYDVKM. There are 15 residues in the CDR3. Between the trimmed V and J ends, which lost 1 base and 1 base, there was a span of 10 bases. CDR3 sequence: CASSLSVPFQETQYF. CDR3 in DNA: TGTGCCAGCAGTTTATCGGTTCCCTTCCAAGAGACCCAGTACTTC.

The chain employs TRBV5-1 and TRBJ1-2; 7 bases line up with TRBD1. V shed 5 bases, J shed 0 bases, and the junction held 13 bases outside the gene matches. The CDR3 runs to 17 residues. Per the germline V gene, CDR1 is SGHRS and CDR2 is YFSETQ. Written as DNA, the CDR3 is TGCGCCAGCAGATCGAAGCCGGACAGGCCACCTAACTATGGCTACACCTTC. Amino acids: CASRSKPDRPPNYGYTF.

The chain employs TRBV2 and TRBJ1-3; D possibly corresponds to TRBD1 (6 bases). V was cut by 8 bases and J by 6 bases, with 20 bases left in between. The CDR3 is 15 amino acids. CDR1 is SNHLY and CDR2 is FYNNEI in the germline V gene. The CDR3, as DNA: TGTGCCAGCCAACACCCCCAAACAGGGACAAACACCATATATTTT. This codes for CASQHPQTGTNTIYF. The entire variable domain, with the rest obtained from reference TRBV2 and TRBJ1-3, is as follows: EPEVTQTPSHQVTQMGQEVILRCVPISNHLYFYWYRQILGQKVEFLVSFYNNEISEKSEIFDDQFSVERPDGSNFTLKIRSTKLEDSAMYFCASQHPQTGTNTIYFGEGSWLTVV.

The chain carries TRBV7-2 and TRBJ2-5, with 11 bases aligning to TRBD2. The germline V gene has CDR1 SGHTA and CDR2 FQGNSA. The CDR3 covers 17 residues. V lost 1 base and J lost 5; bases outside the gene matches: 9. The CDR3 loop is CASSLGLAGGPVETQYF. DNA of the CDR3: TGTGCCAGCAGCTTAGGGCTAGCGGGAGGCCCTGTCGAGACCCAGTACTTC.

The CDR3 DNA reads as TGTGCCAGCGCGGCTAGCGGGAGTAGGGAGACCCAGTACTTC. The encoded protein is CASAASGSRETQYF. The V call is TRBV7-2, the J call TRBJ2-5, with 10 bases matching TRBD2. The ends lost 8 bases at V and 5 bases at J; junction bases unmatched: 8. Germline CDR1 SGHTA, CDR2 FQGNSA. There are 14 residues in the CDR3.

This clone showed up just once. V usage is TRBV27 and J usage is TRBJ2-7; D possibly corresponds to TRBD2 (5 bases). The CDR3 is made up of 15 amino acids. The germline gives CDR1 MNHEY, CDR2 SMNVEV (reference sequence). V was trimmed by 4 bases and J by 4 bases, leaving 17 bases between them. The DNA of the CDR3 is TGTGCCAGCAGTTATCTCGCGAGTCCGGGGTACGAGCAGTACTTC. It translates to CASSYLASPGYEQYF.

The rearrangement uses TRBV7-2 and TRBJ1-2; 10 bases are a match to TRBD1. V shed 0 bases and J 7 bases; nucleotides not matched to a gene: 8. CDR1 SGHTA and CDR2 FQGNSA come from the germline V gene. The CDR3 runs 16 residues. CDR3 DNA sequence: TGTGCCAGCAGCTTAGCGCTAGGGACAGGGGCGGGTGGCTACACCTTC. Protein sequence: CASSLALGTGAGGYTF.

The V and J genes are TRBV28 and TRBJ1-1, with D possibly TRBD1 on 5 matching bases. V was pared by 6 bases and J by 4 bases, with 15 bases between. CDR1 and CDR2 from the germline V gene are MDHEN and SYDVKM. This CDR3 spans 14 amino acids. CDR3 protein: CASRRRDYFTEAFF. The CDR3 nucleotides read TGTGCCAGCAGACGCAGGGACTACTTCACTGAAGCTTTCTTT.

The chain joins TRBV10-3 to TRBJ2-3; TRBD2 matches 7 bases. V shed 10 bases, J shed 0 bases, and the junction held 4 bases outside the gene matches. This CDR3 has 13 residues. Germline loops: CDR1 ENHRY, CDR2 SYGVKD. The CDR3 DNA is TGTGCCACCTATAGCGGGAGCACAGATACGCAGTATTTT. Amino acid sequence: CATYSGSTDTQYF.

The V call is TRBV27, the J call TRBJ1-4; TRBD1 matches at 10 bases. J lost 3 bases, V lost 2 bases, and 12 bases had no gene match. Germline assignment: CDR1 MNHEY and CDR2 SMNVEV (reference sequence). This CDR3 contains 19 residues. The CDR3 nucleotides are TGTGCCAGCAGTTTACCCCTTCCGGGACAGGGGACTGCTAATGAAAAACTGTTTTTT. It translates to CASSLPLPGQGTANEKLFF.

The chain joins TRBV7-8 to TRBJ1-4, with D maybe TRBD1 (6 bases). This CDR3 is 14 amino acids long. Germline CDR1 reads SGHVS; CDR2 reads FQNEAQ. V lost 5 bases and J 8 bases, leaving 15 bases between the germline ends. The CDR3 DNA reads as TGTGCCAGCAGCCGGGACATCGGTAGGGAAAAACTGTTTTTT. Its protein product is CASSRDIGREKLFF.

J is TRBJ2-7 and V is TRBV9; 11 bases agree with TRBD1. V was pared by 4 bases and J by 2 bases, with 2 bases of the junction left unmatched. This CDR3 spans 14 amino acids. Germline V CDR1 and CDR2: SGDLS, YYNGEE. The CDR3 region is CASSRDRGAYEQYF. The CDR3, as DNA: TGTGCCAGCAGCCGGGACAGGGGGGCCTACGAGCAGTACTTC.

The chain is built from TRBV6-1 and TRBJ1-5; D unresolved. The CDR3 loop spans 17 amino acids. The V gene's germline CDR1 is MNHNS and CDR2 SASEGT. V dropped 3 bases and J dropped 7 bases, with 22 bases sitting between them. CDR3 protein: CASSDRTSRGRWQPQHF. The CDR3 DNA is TGTGCCAGCAGTGACCGAACGTCCCGGGGTAGGTGGCAGCCCCAGCATTTT.

The V gene is TRBV11-2, the J gene TRBJ2-1; 11 positions agree with TRBD2. Losses at the gene ends were 4 bases for V and 9 bases for J; bases not matched to a gene: 11. The CDR3 is 16 residues long. Per germline, CDR1 SGHAT and CDR2 FQNNGV. The CDR3 reads CASSSLAGGPRSEQFF. In nucleotides, the CDR3 is TGTGCCAGCAGCTCCTTAGCGGGAGGGCCGAGGAGTGAGCAGTTCTTC.

The chain carries TRBV28 and TRBJ1-5, with 9 nucleotides matching TRBD1. Germline CDR1 MDHEN, CDR2 SYDVKM. This CDR3 spans 16 amino acids. J gave up 6 bases and V 2 bases, and 8 bases lay outside the gene matches. The chain's CDR3 is CASSLIQGARGQPQHF. The CDR3 DNA is TGTGCCAGCAGTTTAATACAGGGGGCGCGAGGTCAGCCCCAGCATTTT.

This clone was seen a few times. The genes are TRBV18 and TRBJ2-2; tentatively, D is TRBD2 (6 bases). CDR1 and CDR2 from the germline V gene are KGHSH and LQKENI. The CDR3 contains 13 residues. V gave up 3 bases and J gave up 5 bases, with 7 bases separating them. The CDR3 here is CASSPRGTGELFF. The DNA of the CDR3 is TGTGCCAGCTCACCTCGGGGGACCGGGGAGCTGTTTTTT. Drawing the rest from reference TRBV18 and TRBJ2-2, the complete variable domain is NAGVMQNPRHLVRRRGQEARLRCSPMKGHSHVYWYRQLPEEGLKFMVYLQKENIIDESGMPKERFSAEFPKEGPSILRIQQVVRGDSAAYFCASSPRGTGELFFGEGSRLTVL.

This sequence joins TRBV7-9 and TRBJ1-2; D ambiguous. The V and J ends lost 7 bases and 4 bases respectively, with 19 bases between them. Germline V lookup: CDR1 SEHNR, CDR2 FQNEAQ (reference sequence). The CDR3 is made up of 15 amino acids. This CDR3 is CASTMREGSSYGYTF. The CDR3 nucleotides read TGTGCCAGCACCATGCGGGAGGGATCGAGCTATGGCTACACCTTC.

V gene TRBV4-1 combines with J gene TRBJ2-7; a possible D gene is TRBD1 (6 bases). The CDR3 has 15 amino acids. Trimming stripped 1 base from V and 4 bases from J, with 14 bases between. In germline, CDR1 is MGHRA, CDR2 YSYEKL. The CDR3 bases are TGCGCCAGCAGCCAAGTTTCTCAGGGGAATTACGAGCAGTACTTC. It translates to CASSQVSQGNYEQYF.

The CDR3 sequence: CASTERQDGYSTEAFF. The CDR3 DNA reads as TGTGCCAGCACGGAAAGACAGGATGGGTATTCCACTGAAGCTTTCTTT. The gene calls are TRBV28 and TRBJ1-1; possibly TRBD1 for D (6 bases). V was shortened by 7 bases and J by 4 bases, with 22 bases between the two germline ends. Germline V lookup: CDR1 MDHEN, CDR2 SYDVKM. The CDR3 is 16 residues long.

The rearrangement joins TRBV5-1 to TRBJ1-3; tentative D call: TRBD1 (5 bases). CDR1 is SGHRS and CDR2 is YFSETQ in the germline V gene. The CDR3 length is 15 residues. V was clipped by 2 bases and J by 0 bases, with 9 bases between them. In nucleotides, the CDR3 is TGCGCCAGCAGCTTCGGGGGGTACTCTGGAAACACCATATATTTT. It is translated as CASSFGGYSGNTIYF.